The rows below give T cell receptor beta chains drawn from one sample of a study of CD8 T cells in Susac syndrome. Using its own MiXCR run on the immunoSEQ multiplex PCR reads, TCRdb lists one record per CDR3 protein. The sample has 150,000 to 200,000 distinct CDR3 sequences; around 90% are singletons. Sequencing used CD4+ T cells from PBMCs. The receptors come from a human donor with Susac syndrome. Each CDR3 is given with its conserved first and last residue. D genes are given only for firm matches. Size is stated for part of the rows, as once, few or many counts, or as a class when the clone is expanded.

>TRBJ1-5|NA|TRBV19|NA
CASSIVGGETYQPQHF
TGTGCCAGTAGTATAGTAGGCGGGGAGACGTATCAGCCCCAGCATTTT
>TRBJ1-2|NA|TRBV6-2/TRBV6-3|NA
CASSSTYYGYTF
TGTGCCAGCAGTTCTACTTACTATGGCTACACCTTC
>TRBJ2-7|NA|TRBV14|NA
CASSQGQAYSYEQYF
TGTGCCAGCAGCCAAGGACAGGCCTACTCCTACGAGCAGTACTTC
>TRBJ2-7|TRBD2|TRBV19|NA
CASSRGVDYEQYF
TGTGCCAGTAGCCGGGGGGTTGACTACGAGCAGTACTTC
>TRBJ1-1|TRBD1|TRBV9|NA
CASSLDRGSTEAFF
TGTGCCAGCAGCTTAGACAGGGGAAGCACTGAAGCTTTCTTT
>TRBJ2-3|TRBD1|TRBV14|NA
CASSQDQQGAWTDTQYF
TGTGCCAGCAGCCAAGACCAACAGGGGGCATGGACAGATACGCAGTATTTT
>TRBJ2-3|TRBD2|TRBV24-1|NA
CATSDFGSGTPDTQYF
TGTGCCACCAGTGATTTCGGTAGCGGGACCCCAGATACGCAGTATTTT
>TRBJ1-5|TRBD1|TRBV6-1|NA
CASSGQGGNQPQHF
TGTGCCAGCAGTGGGCAGGGGGGGAATCAGCCCCAGCATTTT
>TRBJ2-2|TRBD2|TRBV25-1|NA
CASSAAGEIGELFF
TGTGCCAGCTCGGCCGCGGGAGAGATCGGGGAGCTGTTTTTT
>TRBJ2-2|TRBD2|TRBV10-3|once
CAISAGTSGPGELFF
TGTGCCATCAGTGCAGGGACTAGCGGTCCCGGGGAGCTGTTTTTT